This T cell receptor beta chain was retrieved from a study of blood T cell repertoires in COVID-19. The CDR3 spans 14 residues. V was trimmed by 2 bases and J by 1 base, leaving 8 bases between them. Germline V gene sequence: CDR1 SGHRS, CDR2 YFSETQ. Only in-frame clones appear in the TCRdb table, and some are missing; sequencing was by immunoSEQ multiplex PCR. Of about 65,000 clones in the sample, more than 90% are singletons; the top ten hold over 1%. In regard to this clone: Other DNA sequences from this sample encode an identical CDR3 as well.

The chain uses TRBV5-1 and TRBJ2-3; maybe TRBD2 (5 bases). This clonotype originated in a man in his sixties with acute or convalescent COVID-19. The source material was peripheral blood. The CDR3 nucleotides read TGCGCCAGCAGCTTACTAGGAGGCACAGATACGCAGTATTTT. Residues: CASSLLGGTDTQYF.